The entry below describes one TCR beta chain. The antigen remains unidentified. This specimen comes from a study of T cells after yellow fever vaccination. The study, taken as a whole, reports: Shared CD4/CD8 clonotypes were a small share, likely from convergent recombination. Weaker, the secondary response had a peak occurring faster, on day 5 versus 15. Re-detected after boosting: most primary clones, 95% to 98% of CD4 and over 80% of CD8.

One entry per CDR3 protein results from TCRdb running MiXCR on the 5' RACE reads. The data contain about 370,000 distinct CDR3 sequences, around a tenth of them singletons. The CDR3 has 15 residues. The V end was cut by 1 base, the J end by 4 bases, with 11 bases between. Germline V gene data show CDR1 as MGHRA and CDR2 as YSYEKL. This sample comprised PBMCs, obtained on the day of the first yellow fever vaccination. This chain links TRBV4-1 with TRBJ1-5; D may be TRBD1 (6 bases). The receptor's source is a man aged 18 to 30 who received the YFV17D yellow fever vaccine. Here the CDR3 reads CASSQVGRGNQPQHF. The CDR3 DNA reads TGCGCCAGCAGCCAAGTCGGCAGGGGTAATCAGCCCCAGCATTTT.